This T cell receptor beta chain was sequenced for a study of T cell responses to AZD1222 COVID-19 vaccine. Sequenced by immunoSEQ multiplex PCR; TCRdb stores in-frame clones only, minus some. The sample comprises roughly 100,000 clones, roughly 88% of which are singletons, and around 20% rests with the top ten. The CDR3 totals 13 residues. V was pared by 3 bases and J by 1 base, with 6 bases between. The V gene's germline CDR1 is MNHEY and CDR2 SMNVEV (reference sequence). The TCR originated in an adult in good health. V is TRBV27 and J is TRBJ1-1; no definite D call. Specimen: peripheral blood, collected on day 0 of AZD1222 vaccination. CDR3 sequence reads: CASSFPGNTEAFF. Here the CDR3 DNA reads TGTGCCAGCAGTTTTCCAGGGAACACTGAAGCTTTCTTT.